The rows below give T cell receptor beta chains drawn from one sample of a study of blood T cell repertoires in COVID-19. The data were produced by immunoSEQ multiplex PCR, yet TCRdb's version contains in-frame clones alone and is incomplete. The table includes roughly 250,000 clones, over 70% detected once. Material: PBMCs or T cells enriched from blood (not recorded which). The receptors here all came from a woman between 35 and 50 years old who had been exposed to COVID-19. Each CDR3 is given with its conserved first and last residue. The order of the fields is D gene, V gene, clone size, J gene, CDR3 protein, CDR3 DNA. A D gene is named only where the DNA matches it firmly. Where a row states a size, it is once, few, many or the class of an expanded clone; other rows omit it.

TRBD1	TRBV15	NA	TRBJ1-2	CATSRDVSGGYGYTF	TGTGCCACCAGCAGAGATGTTTCAGGGGGCTATGGCTACACCTTC
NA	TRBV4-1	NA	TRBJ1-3	CASSPDSAGNTIYF	TGCGCCAGCAGCCCGGACAGCGCTGGAAACACCATATATTTT
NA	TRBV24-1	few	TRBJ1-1	CATSEGGYTEAFF	TGTGCCACCAGTGAGGGGGGTTATACTGAAGCTTTCTTT
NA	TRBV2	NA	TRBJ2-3	CASSIRTVSTDTQYF	TGTGCCAGCAGTATCCGGACAGTTAGCACAGATACGCAGTATTTT
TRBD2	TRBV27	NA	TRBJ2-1	CASSSLAESGDEQFF	TGTGCCAGCAGTTCACTAGCGGAGTCGGGCGATGAGCAGTTCTTC
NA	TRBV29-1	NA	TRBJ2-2	CSVPLTGELFF	TGCAGCGTCCCTCTCACCGGGGAGCTGTTTTTT
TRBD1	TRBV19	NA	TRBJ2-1	CASSKGQVLEYNEQFF	TGTGCCAGTAGTAAAGGACAGGTCCTAGAGTACAATGAGCAGTTCTTC
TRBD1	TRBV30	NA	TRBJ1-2	CAWDRAGHGYTF	TGTGCCTGGGACAGGGCAGGACATGGCTACACCTTC
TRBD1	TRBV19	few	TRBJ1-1	CASSPGRGLGAEAFF	TGTGCCAGTAGTCCTGGTAGGGGGCTGGGGGCTGAAGCTTTCTTT
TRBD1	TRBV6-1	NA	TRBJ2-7	CASSELGQSFASYEQYF	TGTGCCAGCAGTGAATTGGGACAGTCTTTCGCCTCCTACGAGCAGTACTTC
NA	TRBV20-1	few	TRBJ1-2	CQAGAGYGYTF	TGCCAAGCGGGGGCTGGCTATGGCTACACCTTC
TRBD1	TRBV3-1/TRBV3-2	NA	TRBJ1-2	CASSQRTGVYGYTF	TGTGCCAGCAGCCAAAGGACAGGGGTCTATGGCTACACCTTC
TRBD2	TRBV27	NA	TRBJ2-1	CASSPRSSGGINEQFF	TGTGCCAGCAGTCCAAGATCTAGCGGGGGGATCAATGAGCAGTTCTTC
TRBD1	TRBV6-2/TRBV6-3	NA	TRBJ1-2	CASSYLGQSFYGYTF	TGTGCCAGCAGTTACCTGGGACAGTCTTTCTATGGCTACACCTTC
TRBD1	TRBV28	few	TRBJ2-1	CASSLVGQVLGNEQFF	TGTGCCAGCAGTTTAGTCGGACAGGTCCTGGGCAATGAGCAGTTCTTC
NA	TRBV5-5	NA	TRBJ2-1	CASSLLYNEQFF	TGTGCCAGCAGCTTGCTCTACAATGAGCAGTTCTTC
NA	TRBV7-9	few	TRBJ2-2	CASSNMREPANTGELFF	TGTGCCAGCAGTAACATGAGGGAGCCCGCAAACACCGGGGAGCTGTTTTTT
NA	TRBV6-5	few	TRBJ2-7	CASSYRGKGEQYF	TGTGCCAGCAGTTACAGGGGGAAGGGCGAGCAGTACTTC
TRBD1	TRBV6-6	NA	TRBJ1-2	CASRGGTGGDGYTF	TGTGCCAGCAGAGGGGGGACAGGGGGCGATGGCTACACCTTC
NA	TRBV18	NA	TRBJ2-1	CASSPLEASYNEQFF	TGTGCCAGCTCACCGCTGGAGGCCTCCTACAATGAGCAGTTCTTC
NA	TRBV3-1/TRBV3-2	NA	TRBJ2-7	CASSHQGPYEQYF	TGTGCCAGCAGCCATCAGGGCCCCTACGAGCAGTACTTC
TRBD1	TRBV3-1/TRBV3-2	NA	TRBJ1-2	CARTMTGEVRGYGYTF	TGTGCCCGAACTATGACAGGGGAGGTAAGGGGCTATGGCTACACCTTC
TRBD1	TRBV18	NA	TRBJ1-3	CASSPVRDRASGNTIYF	TGTGCCAGCTCACCAGTTAGGGACAGGGCTTCTGGAAACACCATATATTTT
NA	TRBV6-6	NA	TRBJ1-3	CASSQTGSGNTIYF	TGTGCCAGCAGCCAAACAGGGTCCGGAAACACCATATATTTT
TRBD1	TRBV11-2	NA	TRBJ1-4	CASSPLQGSISGLFF	TGTGCCAGCAGCCCTCTACAGGGGTCGATTTCTGGGCTGTTTTTT
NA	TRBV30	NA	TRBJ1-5	CAWTRGNQPQHF	TGTGCCTGGACCAGGGGAAATCAGCCCCAGCATTTT
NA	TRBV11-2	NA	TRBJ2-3	CASSQEGDTQYF	TGTGCCAGCAGCCAAGAGGGAGATACGCAGTATTTT